The source of this T cell receptor beta chain is a study of shared clonotypes between healthy human individuals. Healthy and HIV-negative, the adult donors had no recent acute infections or vaccinations. The input for sorted-subset replicate PCRs was about 0.2 ug DNA, 30,000 or so T cell genomes. Profiling relied on immunoSEQ multiplex PCR, and the TCRdb table lists in-frame clones only, not all of them. The sample includes 600,000 to 750,000 clones, roughly 72% of them seen just once. CDR1 is WNHNN and CDR2 is SYGVQD in the germline V gene (reference sequence). This CDR3 has 15 amino acids. V lost 6 bases and J lost 4; bases outside the gene matches: 7.

The origin of this receptor is a woman under 40 in good health. The sequenced sample was memory CD4+ T cells sorted from blood. Subset indicated: CD45RA-negative fraction. The chain has TRBV10-1 and TRBJ2-2; TRBD1 agrees at 8 bases. The CDR3 is CASSPTGGGTGELFF. The CDR3 nucleotides read TGCGCCAGCAGCCCTACAGGGGGAGGCACCGGGGAGCTGTTTTTT.